This T cell receptor (beta chain) was sequenced during a study of blood T cells in healthy people across ages. V gave up 3 bases and J gave up 7 bases, with 19 bases separating them. CDR1 is MNHEY and CDR2 is SMNVEV in the germline V gene (reference sequence). The CDR3 runs to 15 residues. Staff drew roughly 10 milliliters of peripheral blood from each donor. A second PCR of 7 to 11 cycles used a sample-barcoded 5' primer and a J-beta primer mix. In TCRdb, the 5' RACE reads were re-called with MiXCR into one record per CDR3 protein. The table shows more than 1,400,000 distinct CDR3 sequences, with approximately 42% occurring only once. In its sample, this clonotype was seen a few times.

Sequenced material: blood. The chain combines TRBV27 with TRBJ2-7, with a tentative D call TRBD2 (5 bases). The clonotype originates from a woman aged 18 to 35 in good health. The CDR3 sequence is CASSLTGGSLQEQYF. The CDR3 DNA reads as TGTGCCAGCAGTTTGACTGGAGGATCCCTACAGGAGCAGTACTTC.